This record looks at one TCR beta chain sequence and its context. Its antigen is not known. The record originates from a study of shared clonotypes between healthy human individuals. This CDR3 comprises 15 residues. V was clipped by 5 bases and J by 3 bases, with 17 bases between them. Germline CDR1 is MNHEY and CDR2 is SMNVEV (reference sequence). The study drew its donors from healthy HIV-negative adults without recent acute infections or vaccinations. CD45RO+ cells and CCR7-negative CD45RA+ TemRA cells were combined as CD8 memory. Broader study findings: In general, naive subsets displayed greater estimated richness than memory subsets did.

An even split of each subset's genomic DNA across several immunoSEQ plates was performed. The data were produced by immunoSEQ multiplex PCR, yet TCRdb's version contains in-frame clones alone and is incomplete. The profile covers 85,000 to 100,000 clones, with 68% appearing a single time and roughly 52% taken by the ten largest. The sample comprised memory CD8+ T cells sorted from blood. Subset given: CD45RO+ cells pooled with CCR7-negative TemRA cells. The gene calls are TRBV27 and TRBJ2-7; no definite D call. The sequence was collected from a man younger than 45 in good health. The CDR3 spells CASSPRSRCVYEQYF. In DNA, the CDR3 is TGTGCCAGCAGTCCCCGTTCCAGGTGCGTCTACGAGCAGTACTTC.